The clone carrying this T cell receptor (beta chain) was seen just once. Germline assignment: CDR1 MDHEN and CDR2 SYDVKM. V lost 2 bases and J lost 4, with 12 bases in between. The CDR3 loop spans 14 amino acids. The data are from a study of PD-L1 blockade in urothelial cancer. For the study at large: The researchers analyzed blood 3 weeks (second dose) and 6 weeks after treatment start. Median blood clonality was around 0.074, with 80,000 to 100,000 unique TCRs.

TCRdb's table, derived via immunoSEQ multiplex PCR, lists solely in-frame clones and lacks some. The table includes approximately 44,000 clones, under 95% detected once. Time point defined: peripheral blood 6 weeks after treatment start. The chain is built from TRBV28 and TRBJ2-7, with D possibly TRBD2 on 6 matching bases. The sample was PBMCs, taken around atezolizumab (anti-PD-L1) treatment. This clonotype was sampled from a man aged 65 to 79 with urothelial cancer. In DNA, the CDR3 is TGTGCCAGCAGTTTAGGGGGGAGTGGTTACGAGCAGTACTTC. It encodes CASSLGGSGYEQYF.